This TCR beta chain was captured in a study of T cell responses to AZD1222 COVID-19 vaccine. Study-level background: Samples with a second dose at about 4 or about 12 weeks were pooled together. Study-level points and caveats: Nearly half of spike-specific TCRs reportedly go after variant regions that carry no mutations. Receipt of two AZD1222 doses was followed by a rise in Spike-specific TCR breadth and depth.

This CDR3 has 14 residues. Germline V gene lookup returns CDR1 ENHRY and CDR2 SYGVKD. V gave up 11 bases and J gave up 2 bases, with 15 bases separating them. Sequencing was performed with immunoSEQ multiplex PCR; in TCRdb, only in-frame clones are kept and a portion is missing. The sample has about 120,000 clones, just under 95% seen once. This clone was found a few times. The antigen is unknown. This sample comprised peripheral blood, obtained on day 0 of AZD1222 vaccination. The origin of this receptor is an adult in good health. The rearrangement joins TRBV10-3 to TRBJ1-4, with TRBD1 as a possible D gene (5 bases). The CDR3 DNA follows: TGTGCCGCGGGAACCTGGGGGACTAATGAAAAACTGTTTTTT. This translates into CAAGTWGTNEKLFF.